Sequencing of this TCR beta chain was carried out in a study of blood T cell repertoires in COVID-19. For the study at large: The cDNA or gDNA used as material had been derived from T cells, B-cell-depleted T cells, or PBMCs.

The CDR3 is 13 residues long. Trimming took 2 bases from V and 7 from J, leaving 12 bases between them. The germline gives CDR1 SNHLY, CDR2 FYNNEI. Authors' methods: By means of reference gene primer amplification, nucleated cell counts were estimated. Clones were read by immunoSEQ multiplex PCR, and TCRdb kept only the in-frame ones, dropping some. V and J calls plus clone size are reproduced from that table; the DNA served to infer D and trimming. Counted here are over 150,000 clones, 84% occurring once; the ten biggest clones make up about 12%. This sequence was found in a human donor in a cohort sampled during active COVID-19. The chain combines TRBV2 with TRBJ2-7; perhaps TRBD2 as D (6 bases). Sequenced material: peripheral blood. The CDR3 sequence: CASSERDLREQYF. The CDR3 coding sequence is TGTGCCAGCAGTGAACGGGACTTGAGGGAGCAGTACTTC.